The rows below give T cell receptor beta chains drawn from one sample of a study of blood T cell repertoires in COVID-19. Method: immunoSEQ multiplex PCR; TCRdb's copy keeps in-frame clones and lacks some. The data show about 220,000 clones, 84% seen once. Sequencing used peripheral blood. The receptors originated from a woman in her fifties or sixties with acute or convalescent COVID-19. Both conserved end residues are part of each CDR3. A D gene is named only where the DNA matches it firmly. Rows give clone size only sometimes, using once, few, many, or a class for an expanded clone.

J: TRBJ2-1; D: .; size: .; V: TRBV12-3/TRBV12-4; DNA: TGTGCCAGCAGCAGGGTAATCAATGAGCAGTTCTTC; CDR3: CASSRVINEQFF
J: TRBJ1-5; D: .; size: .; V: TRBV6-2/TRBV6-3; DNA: TGTGCCAGCAGTTACCGCGGACAAAACAATCAGCCCCAGCATTTT; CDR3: CASSYRGQNNQPQHF
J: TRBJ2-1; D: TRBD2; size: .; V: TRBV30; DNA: TGTGCCTGGAGTGCGTTAGCGGGGTATGAGCAGTTCTTC; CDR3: CAWSALAGYEQFF
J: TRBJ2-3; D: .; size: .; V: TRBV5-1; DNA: TGCGCCAGCAGCTTGAGCGCAGATACGCAGTATTTT; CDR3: CASSLSADTQYF
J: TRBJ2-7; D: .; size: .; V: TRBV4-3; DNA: TGCGCCAGCAGCCAAGATCTGGGCACCTACGAGCAGTACTTC; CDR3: CASSQDLGTYEQYF
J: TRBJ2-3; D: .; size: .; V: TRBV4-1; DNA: TGCGCCAGCAGCCAAGATTTCCCGACAGTAACAGATACGCAGTATTTT; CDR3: CASSQDFPTVTDTQYF
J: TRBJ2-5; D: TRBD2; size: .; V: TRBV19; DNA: TGTGCCAGTAGTGCTGGGACTAGAGGAGAGACCCAGTACTTC; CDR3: CASSAGTRGETQYF
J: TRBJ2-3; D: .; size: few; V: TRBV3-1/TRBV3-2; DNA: TGTGCCAGCAATGGGGGCGACACAGATACGCAGTATTTT; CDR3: CASNGGDTDTQYF
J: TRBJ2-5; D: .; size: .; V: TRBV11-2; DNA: TGTGCCAGCAGCTTAGAGCAGGGGCCACCCCAAGAGACCCAGTACTTC; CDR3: CASSLEQGPPQETQYF
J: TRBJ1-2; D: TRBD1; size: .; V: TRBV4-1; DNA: TGCGCCAGCAGCCTCGGGACAGGGTTTGACTACACCTTC; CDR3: CASSLGTGFDYTF
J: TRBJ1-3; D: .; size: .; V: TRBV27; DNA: TGTGCCAGCAGTTTCAAGGGCCAGGGGCTTCCTGGAAACACCATATATTTT; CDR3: CASSFKGQGLPGNTIYF
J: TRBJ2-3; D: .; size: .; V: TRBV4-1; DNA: TGCGCCAGCAGCCAAGAGGGCCAGGTCACAGATACGCAGTATTTT; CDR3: CASSQEGQVTDTQYF
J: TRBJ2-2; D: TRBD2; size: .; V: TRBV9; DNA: TGTGCCAGCAGCGTAGGTGGGGGGGGAACCACCGGGGAGCTGTTTTTT; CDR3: CASSVGGGGTTGELFF
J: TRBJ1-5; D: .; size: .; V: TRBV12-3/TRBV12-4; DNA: TGTGCCAGCAGTCTTGGGACATTTTCCCATTTT; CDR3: CASSLGTFSHF
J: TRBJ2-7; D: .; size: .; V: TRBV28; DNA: TGTGCCACCTTTCGGGGAAGCTACGAGCAGTACTTC; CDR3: CATFRGSYEQYF
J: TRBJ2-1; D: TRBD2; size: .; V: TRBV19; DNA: TGTGCCAGTAGTATAGCCCATAGCCGGGGGGGCGACCATGAGCAGTTCTTC; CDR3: CASSIAHSRGGDHEQFF
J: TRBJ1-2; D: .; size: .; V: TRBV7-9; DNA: TGTGCCAGCAGCGAGCAGGGCAGGGTCCGTGGCTACACCTTC; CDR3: CASSEQGRVRGYTF
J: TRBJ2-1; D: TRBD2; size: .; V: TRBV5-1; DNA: TGCGCCAGCAGCCTCCCCCGGACTAGCGGCAATGAGCAGTTCTTC; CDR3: CASSLPRTSGNEQFF
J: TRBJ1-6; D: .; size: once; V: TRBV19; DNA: TGTGCCAGTACCCAGGGGAATCTCTTTTCACCCCTCCACTTT; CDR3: CASTQGNLFSPLHF
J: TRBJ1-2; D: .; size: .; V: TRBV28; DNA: TGTGCCAGCAGTTCCGGAGACTATGGCTACACCTTC; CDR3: CASSSGDYGYTF
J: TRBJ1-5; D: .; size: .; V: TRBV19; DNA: TGTGCCAGTAGATTACAAGCGGGGCTCAATCAGCCCCAGCATTTT; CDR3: CASRLQAGLNQPQHF
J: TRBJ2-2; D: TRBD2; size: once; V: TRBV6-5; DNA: TGTGCCGCCGGGCTAGCGGGAAGCACCGGGGAGCTGTTTTTT; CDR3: CAAGLAGSTGELFF
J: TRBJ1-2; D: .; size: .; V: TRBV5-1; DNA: TGCGCCAGCAGCTTGGAACCTAGGGGCTATGGCTACACCTTC; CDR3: CASSLEPRGYGYTF
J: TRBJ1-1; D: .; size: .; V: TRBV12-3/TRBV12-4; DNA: TGTGCCAGCAGTTTCGGGTTGAACACTGAAGCTTTCTTT; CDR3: CASSFGLNTEAFF
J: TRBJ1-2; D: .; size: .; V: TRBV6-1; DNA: TGTGCCAGCAGTGAAGGGCAACGTGGCTACACCTTC; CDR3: CASSEGQRGYTF
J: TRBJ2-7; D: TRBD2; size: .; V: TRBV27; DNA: TGTGCCATCCCCCCGCTAGCGGCCTACGAGCAGTACTTC; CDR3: CAIPPLAAYEQYF
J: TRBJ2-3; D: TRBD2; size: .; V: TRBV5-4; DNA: TGTGCCAGCAGCTTAACAGGTCTAGCGGCGGATACGCAGTATTTT; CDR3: CASSLTGLAADTQYF
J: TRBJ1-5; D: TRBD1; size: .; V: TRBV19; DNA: TGTGCCAGTATTAAGACAGGGGGGAAGAGGAATCAGCCCCAGCATTTT; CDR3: CASIKTGGKRNQPQHF
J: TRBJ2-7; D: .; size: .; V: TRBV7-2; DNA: TGTGCCAGCAGCCTGGGGGGTCCTGCCTACGAGCAGTACTTC; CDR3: CASSLGGPAYEQYF
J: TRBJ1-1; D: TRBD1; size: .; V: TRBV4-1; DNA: TGCGCCAGCAGAGATTGGGACAGTTGGAGCAGTGAAGCTTTCTTT; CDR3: CASRDWDSWSSEAFF
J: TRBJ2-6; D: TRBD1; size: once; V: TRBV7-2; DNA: TGTGCCAGCAGCTCGGGACAGGGATTGTCTGGGGCCAACGTCCTGACTTTC; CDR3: CASSSGQGLSGANVLTF
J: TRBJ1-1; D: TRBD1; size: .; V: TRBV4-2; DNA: TGTGCCAGCAGCCGGGAGACAGGGGTTGAAGCTTTCTTT; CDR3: CASSRETGVEAFF
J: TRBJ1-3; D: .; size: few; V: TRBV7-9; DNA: TGTGCCAGCAGCAGGGGAGCTGGAAACACCATATATTTT; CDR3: CASSRGAGNTIYF
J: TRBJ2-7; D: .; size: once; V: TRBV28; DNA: TGTGCCAGCAGTTCCACCAGCTACGAGCAGTACTTC; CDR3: CASSSTSYEQYF
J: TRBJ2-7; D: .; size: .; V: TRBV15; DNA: TGTGCCACCAGCAGAGTGAACAGGCCCTACGAGCAGTACTTC; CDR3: CATSRVNRPYEQYF
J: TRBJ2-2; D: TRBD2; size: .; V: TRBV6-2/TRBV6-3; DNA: TGTGCCAGCAGTTACCGTAAAGCGGGGGAAACCGGGGAGCTGTTTTTT; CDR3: CASSYRKAGETGELFF
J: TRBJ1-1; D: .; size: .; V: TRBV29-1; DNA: TGCAGCGTATCGACAGGCGAGAACACTGAAGCTTTCTTT; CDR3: CSVSTGENTEAFF
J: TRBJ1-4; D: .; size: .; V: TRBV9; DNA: TGTGCCAGCAGTAGGGGTTTAATTAATGAAAAACTGTTTTTT; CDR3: CASSRGLINEKLFF
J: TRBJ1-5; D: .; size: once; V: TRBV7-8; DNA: TGTGCCAGCAGCCCCCAGGGAAATAGCAATCAGCCCCAGCATTTT; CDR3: CASSPQGNSNQPQHF
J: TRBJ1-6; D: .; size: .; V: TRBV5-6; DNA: TGTGCCAGCAGCTTGCGTCGTAATTCACCCCTCCACTTT; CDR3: CASSLRRNSPLHF
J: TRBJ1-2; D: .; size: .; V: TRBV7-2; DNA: TGTGCCAGCACCTCAAGGGGGTGGGAGAACCACTATGGCTACACCTTC; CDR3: CASTSRGWENHYGYTF
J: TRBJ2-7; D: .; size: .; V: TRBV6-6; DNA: TGTGCAATCCGGGCCTCGGGGTCCTACGAGCAGTACTTC; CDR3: CAIRASGSYEQYF
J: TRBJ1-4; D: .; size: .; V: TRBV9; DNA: TGTGCCAGCAGCCCAGAGGGTTCGGCAGGGGATTATGAAAAACTGTTTTTT; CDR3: CASSPEGSAGDYEKLFF
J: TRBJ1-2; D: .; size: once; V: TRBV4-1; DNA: TGCGCCAGCAGCCAAGCAAACTATGGCTACACCTTC; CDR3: CASSQANYGYTF
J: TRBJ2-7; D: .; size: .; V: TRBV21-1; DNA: TGTGCCAGCCCCCGGGACAGCTCCTACGAGCAGTACTTC; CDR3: CASPRDSSYEQYF
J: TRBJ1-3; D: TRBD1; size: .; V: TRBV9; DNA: TGTGCCAGCAGCGCTGACCTCAGGGGGACGGGAAACACCATATATTTT; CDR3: CASSADLRGTGNTIYF
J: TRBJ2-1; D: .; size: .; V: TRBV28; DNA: TGTGCCAGCAGTTTAATAGGTGGGGCGCGGGGAAATGAGCAGTTCTTC; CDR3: CASSLIGGARGNEQFF
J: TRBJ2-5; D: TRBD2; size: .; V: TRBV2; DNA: TGTGCCAGCTGGTCTAGCGGGGCGCCCCAAGAGACCCAGTACTTC; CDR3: CASWSSGAPQETQYF
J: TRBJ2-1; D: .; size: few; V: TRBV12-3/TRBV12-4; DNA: TGTGCCAGCAGTTTAATGGGGCCTCTTGAGCAGTTCTTC; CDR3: CASSLMGPLEQFF